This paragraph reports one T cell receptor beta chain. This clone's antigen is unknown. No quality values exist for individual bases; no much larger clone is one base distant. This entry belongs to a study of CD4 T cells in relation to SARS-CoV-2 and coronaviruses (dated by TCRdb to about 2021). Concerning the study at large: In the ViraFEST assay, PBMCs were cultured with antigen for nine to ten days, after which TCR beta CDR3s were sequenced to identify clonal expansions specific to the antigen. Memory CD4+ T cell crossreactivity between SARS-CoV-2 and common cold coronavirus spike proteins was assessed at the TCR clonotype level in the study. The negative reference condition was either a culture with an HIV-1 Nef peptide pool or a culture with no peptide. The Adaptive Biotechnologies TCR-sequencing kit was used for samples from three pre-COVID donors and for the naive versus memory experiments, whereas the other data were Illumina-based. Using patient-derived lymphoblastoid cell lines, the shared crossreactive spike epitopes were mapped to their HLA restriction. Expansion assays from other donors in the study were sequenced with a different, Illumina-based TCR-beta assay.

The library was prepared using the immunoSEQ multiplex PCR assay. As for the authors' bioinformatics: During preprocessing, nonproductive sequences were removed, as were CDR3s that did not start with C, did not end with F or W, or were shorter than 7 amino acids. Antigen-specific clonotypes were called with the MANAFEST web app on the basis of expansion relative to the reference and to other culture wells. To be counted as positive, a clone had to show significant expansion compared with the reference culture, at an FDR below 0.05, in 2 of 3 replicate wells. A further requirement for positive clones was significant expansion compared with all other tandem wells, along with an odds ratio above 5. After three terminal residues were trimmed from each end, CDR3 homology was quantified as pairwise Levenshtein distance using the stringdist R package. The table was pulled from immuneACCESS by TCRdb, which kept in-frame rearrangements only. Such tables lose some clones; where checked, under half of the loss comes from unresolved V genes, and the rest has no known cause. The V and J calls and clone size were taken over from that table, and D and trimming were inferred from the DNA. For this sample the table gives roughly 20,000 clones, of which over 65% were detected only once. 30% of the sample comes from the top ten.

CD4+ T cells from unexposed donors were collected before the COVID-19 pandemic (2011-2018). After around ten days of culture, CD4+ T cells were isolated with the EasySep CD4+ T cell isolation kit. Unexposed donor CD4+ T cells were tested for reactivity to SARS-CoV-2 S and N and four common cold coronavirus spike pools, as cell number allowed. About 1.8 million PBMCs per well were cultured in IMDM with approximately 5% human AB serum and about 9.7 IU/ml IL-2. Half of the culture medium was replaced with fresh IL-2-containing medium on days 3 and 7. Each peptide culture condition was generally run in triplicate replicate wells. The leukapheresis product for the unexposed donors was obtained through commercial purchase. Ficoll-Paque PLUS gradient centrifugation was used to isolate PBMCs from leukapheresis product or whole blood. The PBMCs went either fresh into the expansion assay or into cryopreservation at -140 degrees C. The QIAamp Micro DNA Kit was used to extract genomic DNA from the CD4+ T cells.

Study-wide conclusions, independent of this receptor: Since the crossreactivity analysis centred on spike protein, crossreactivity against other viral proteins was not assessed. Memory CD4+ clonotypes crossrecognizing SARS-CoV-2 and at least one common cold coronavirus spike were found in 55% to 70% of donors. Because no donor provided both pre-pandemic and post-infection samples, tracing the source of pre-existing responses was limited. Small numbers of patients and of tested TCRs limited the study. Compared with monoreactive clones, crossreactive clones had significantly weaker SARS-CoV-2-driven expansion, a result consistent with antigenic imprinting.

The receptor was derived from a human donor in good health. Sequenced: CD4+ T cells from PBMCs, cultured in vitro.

This receptor carries the CDR3 CASSGTGSNYGYTF. The nucleotide sequence is TGCGCCAGCAGCGGGACAGGGTCCAACTATGGCTACACCTTC. The rearrangement combines TRBV5-1 with TRBJ1-2; 9 nucleotides in the junction match TRBD1. The CDR1 and CDR2 encoded by the germline V gene are SGHRS and YFSETQ. Compared with germline, V lacks 4 bases and J lacks 2 bases; bases without a gene match: 3. CDR3 length: 14 amino acids, cysteine to phenylalanine. The only DNA kept is the CDR3, 42 bases in frame from the first base.